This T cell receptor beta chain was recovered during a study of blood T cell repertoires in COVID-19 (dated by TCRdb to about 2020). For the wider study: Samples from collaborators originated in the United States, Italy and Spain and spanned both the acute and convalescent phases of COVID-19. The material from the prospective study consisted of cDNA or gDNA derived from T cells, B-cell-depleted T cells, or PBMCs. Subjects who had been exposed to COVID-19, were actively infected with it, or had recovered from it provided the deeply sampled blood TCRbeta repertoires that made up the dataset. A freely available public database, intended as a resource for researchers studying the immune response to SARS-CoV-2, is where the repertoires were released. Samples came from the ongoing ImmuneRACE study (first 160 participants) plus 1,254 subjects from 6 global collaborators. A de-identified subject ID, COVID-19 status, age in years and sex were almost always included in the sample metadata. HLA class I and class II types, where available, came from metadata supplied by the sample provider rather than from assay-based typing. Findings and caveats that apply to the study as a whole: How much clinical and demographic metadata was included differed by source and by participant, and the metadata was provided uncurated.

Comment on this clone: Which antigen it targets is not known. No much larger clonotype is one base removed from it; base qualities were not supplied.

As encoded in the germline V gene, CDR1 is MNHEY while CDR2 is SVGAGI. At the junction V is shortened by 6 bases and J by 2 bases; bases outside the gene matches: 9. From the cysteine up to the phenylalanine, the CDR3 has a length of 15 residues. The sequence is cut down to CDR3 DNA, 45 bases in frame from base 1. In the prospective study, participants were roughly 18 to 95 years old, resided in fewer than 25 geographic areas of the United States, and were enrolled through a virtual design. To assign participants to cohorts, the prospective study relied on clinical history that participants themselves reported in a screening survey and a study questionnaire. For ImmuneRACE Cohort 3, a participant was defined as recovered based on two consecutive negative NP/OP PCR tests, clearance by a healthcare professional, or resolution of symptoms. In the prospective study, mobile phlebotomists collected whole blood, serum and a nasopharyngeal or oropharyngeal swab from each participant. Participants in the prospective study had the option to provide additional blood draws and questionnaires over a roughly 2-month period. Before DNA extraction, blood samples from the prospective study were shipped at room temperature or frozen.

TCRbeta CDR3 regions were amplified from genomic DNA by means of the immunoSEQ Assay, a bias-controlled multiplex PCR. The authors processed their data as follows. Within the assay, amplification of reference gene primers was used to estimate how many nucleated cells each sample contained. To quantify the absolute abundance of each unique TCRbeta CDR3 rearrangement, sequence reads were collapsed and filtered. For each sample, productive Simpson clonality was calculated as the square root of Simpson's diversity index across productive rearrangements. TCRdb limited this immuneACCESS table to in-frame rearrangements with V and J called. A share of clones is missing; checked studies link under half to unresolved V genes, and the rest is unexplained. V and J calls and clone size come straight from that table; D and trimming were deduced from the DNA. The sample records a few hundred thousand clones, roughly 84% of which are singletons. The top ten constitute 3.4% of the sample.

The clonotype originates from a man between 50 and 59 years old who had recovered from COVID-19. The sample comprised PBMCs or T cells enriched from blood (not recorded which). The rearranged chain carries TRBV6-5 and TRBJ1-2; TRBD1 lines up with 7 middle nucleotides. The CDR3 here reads CASRPRQGENYGYTF. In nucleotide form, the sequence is TGTGCCAGCAGACCGCGACAGGGAGAGAACTATGGCTACACCTTC.